The 16 T cell receptor beta chains below were found in one sample sequenced in a study of early T cells in non-severe SARS-CoV-2 infection. MiXCR was run by TCRdb on the 5' RACE reads, yielding one entry per CDR3 protein. Among about 90,000 distinct CDR3 sequences, about an eighth were seen once, and the ten largest hold about 6.7%. The sequencing input was whole blood. These receptor sequences come from an adult who was a healthcare worker with PCR-confirmed SARS-CoV-2 infection or an uninfected control (not recorded which).

V is TRBV20-1 and J is TRBJ2-1, with D unresolved. CDR1 is DFQATT, CDR2 SNEGSKA, per germline (reference sequence). V lost 5 bases and J 6 bases, leaving 17 bases between the germline ends. The CDR3 runs to 14 residues. The CDR3 DNA reads TGCAGTGCTCCGGGTAACCTGGCTCGCAATGAGCAGTTCTTC. Translation gives CSAPGNLARNEQFF.

This clonotype was detected only a few times. The chain couples TRBV3-1 to TRBJ2-7; weak D call: TRBD2 (6 bases). The V gene's germline CDR1 is LGHDT and CDR2 YNNKEL (reference sequence). This CDR3 is built from 16 residues. V gave up 1 base and J gave up 2 bases, with 15 bases separating them. This CDR3 is CASSQAAGTSTYEQYF. The CDR3 DNA follows: TGTGCCAGCAGCCAAGCCGCCGGGACTTCTACCTACGAGCAGTACTTC.

The V call is TRBV5-8, the J call TRBJ2-1, with 7 nucleotides matching TRBD2. Germline values: CDR1 SGHTS, CDR2 YDEGEE. Trimming removed 4 bases from V and 2 bases from J; junction bases left unmatched: 6. This CDR3 spans 15 amino acids. CDR3 sequence reads: CASSPGGRAYNEQFF. The DNA for the CDR3 is TGTGCCAGCAGCCCGGGGGGACGGGCCTACAATGAGCAGTTCTTC.

The V and J genes are TRBV24-1 and TRBJ1-1, with D tentatively TRBD1 (5 bases). The germline V gene has CDR1 KGHDR and CDR2 SFDVKD. The CDR3 runs to 13 residues. V was clipped by 12 bases and J by 4 bases, with 17 bases between them. CDR3 sequence (DNA): TGTGCCGTCTCTGGGGGGGTGGGCACTGAAGCTTTCTTT. It specifies CAVSGGVGTEAFF.

The chain recombines TRBV27 with TRBJ2-7, with TRBD2 as a possible D gene (5 bases). V was cut by 4 bases and J by 7 bases, with 23 bases left in between. The CDR3 runs to 16 residues. Germline loops: CDR1 MNHEY, CDR2 SMNVEV (reference sequence). The CDR3 nucleotides are TGTGCCAGCAGTTCCGGGGTTGACGCCCTACGAGCAGAGCAGTACTTC. Amino acids: CASSSGVDALRAEQYF.

This clonotype was picked up a small number of times. DNA for the CDR3: TGTGCCAGCACCGGGGCTGGATCGGGCACAGATACGCAGTATTTT. Its protein is CASTGAGSGTDTQYF. J is TRBJ2-3 and V is TRBV6-5; perhaps D is TRBD1 or TRBD2 (5 bases each). This CDR3 region has 15 residues. V was pared by 7 bases and J by 1 base, with 15 bases between. Germline V lookup: CDR1 MNHEY, CDR2 SVGAGI.

This clonotype came up a few times. This chain links TRBV19 with TRBJ2-1; 9 bases line up with TRBD2. The length of the CDR3 is 15 residues. From germline, CDR1 is LNHDA and CDR2 SQIVND (reference sequence). V lost 3 bases, J lost 8 bases, and 8 bases stayed unmatched. CDR3 region: CASSITSGWGDEQFF. For the CDR3, the DNA is TGTGCCAGTAGTATTACTAGCGGGTGGGGAGATGAGCAGTTCTTC.

V is TRBV7-9 and J is TRBJ2-6; no reliable D call. The V end lost 1 base, the J end lost 1 base, and 11 bases lay between the germline ends. The CDR3 is made up of 17 amino acids. From germline, CDR1 is SEHNR and CDR2 FQNEAQ (reference sequence). This CDR3 is CASSLDAARSGANVLTF. The CDR3 DNA follows: TGTGCCAGCAGCTTAGACGCAGCCAGGTCTGGGGCCAACGTCCTGACTTTC.

This chain uses TRBV20-1 with TRBJ1-6, with 9 positions matching TRBD1. Looked up from germline, CDR1 is DFQATT and CDR2 is SNEGSKA (reference sequence). J was trimmed by 4 bases and V by 5 bases; bases with no gene match: 6. The CDR3 sequence is 15 residues long. In DNA, the CDR3 is TGCAGTGCTCAGCCGGGACAGGGTTATAATTCACCCCTCCACTTT. Its protein is CSAQPGQGYNSPLHF.

This clonotype was observed many times. The V call is TRBV28, the J call TRBJ2-4, with TRBD2 as a possible D gene (6 bases). V gave up 5 bases and J gave up 1 base, with 9 bases separating them. The germline CDR1 and CDR2 sequences are MDHEN and SYDVKM. The CDR3 length is 14 residues. CDR3 amino acids: CASSGGWAKNIQYF. The CDR3 DNA is TGTGCCAGCAGTGGAGGGTGGGCCAAAAACATTCAGTACTTC. Based on the CDR3 plus reference TRBV28 and TRBJ2-4, the full variable domain is DVKVTQSSRYLVKRTGEKVFLECVQDMDHENMFWYRQDPGLGLRLIYFSYDVKMKEKGDIPEGYSVSREKKERFSLILESASTNQTSMYLCASSGGWAKNIQYFGAGTRLSVL.

The sample holds a few counts of this clonotype. J is TRBJ2-2 and V is TRBV4-2, with D perhaps TRBD1 (6 bases). Germline CDR1 reads LGHNA; CDR2 reads YNFKEQ. The CDR3 is 18 residues long. The V end was cut by 0 bases, the J end by 4 bases, with 18 bases between. The CDR3 spells CASSQEGWAGEITGELFF. The CDR3 coding sequence is TGTGCCAGCAGCCAAGAAGGTTGGGCAGGGGAAATCACCGGGGAGCTGTTTTTT.

This clonotype occurred a few times. V gene TRBV7-9 combines with J gene TRBJ1-1; 9 bases match TRBD1. Germline V gene lookup returns CDR1 SEHNR and CDR2 FQNEAQ (reference sequence). The CDR3 is 14 amino acids. With 4 bases clipped from V and 4 bases from J, the junction kept 4 bases outside the gene matches. The CDR3 DNA reads TGTGCCAGCAGCTCGGGACAGGGTATCACTGAAGCTTTCTTT. It yields the protein CASSSGQGITEAFF.

This clonotype occurred a few times. V is TRBV28 and J is TRBJ2-7, with a tentative D call TRBD1 (6 bases). Germline V CDR1 and CDR2: MDHEN, SYDVKM. CDR3 length equals 15 residues. Trimming took 6 bases from V and 6 from J, leaving 21 bases between them. The CDR3 spells CASSFRGRGTSEQYF. In nucleotides, the CDR3 is TGTGCCAGCAGCTTCCGGGGCAGGGGTACGAGCGAGCAGTACTTC.

In this sample, this clonotype turned up a few times. The rearrangement uses TRBV20-1 and TRBJ1-6; TRBD1 aligns across 9 bases. This CDR3 region has 16 residues. CDR1 is DFQATT and CDR2 is SNEGSKA in the germline V gene (reference sequence). Trimming removed 2 bases from V and 7 bases from J; junction bases left unmatched: 9. The CDR3 nucleotides read TGCAGTGCTAGATCGAGGGGACAGGGATTAAATTCACCCCTCCACTTT. As protein: CSARSRGQGLNSPLHF.

This clonotype has more than one count but fewer than ten. The rearrangement joins TRBV12-3 or TRBV12-4 to TRBJ1-5; 7 bases map to TRBD1. V shed 5 bases, J shed 5 bases, and the junction held 3 bases outside the gene matches. This CDR3 is 13 amino acids long. CDR3 sequence: CASSRQGHQPQHF. The CDR3 region has the DNA TGTGCCAGCAGTCGACAGGGACATCAGCCCCAGCATTTT.

This clonotype was observed a few times. The rearrangement uses TRBV9 and TRBJ1-4; TRBD1 is a possible D gene (5 bases). The CDR3 is made up of 14 amino acids. Germline V gene data show CDR1 as SGDLS and CDR2 as YYNGEE. Trimming shortened V by 0 bases and J by 8 bases, and 11 bases separated the two germline ends. The CDR3: CASSVEGLQEKLFF. CDR3 DNA sequence: TGTGCCAGCAGCGTAGAGGGGCTGCAGGAAAAACTGTTTTTT. Drawing the rest from reference TRBV9 and TRBJ1-4, the complete variable domain is DSGVTQTPKHLITATGQRVTLRCSPRSGDLSVYWYQQSLDQGLQFLIQYYNGEERAKGNILERFSAQQFPDLHSELNLSSLELGDSALYFCASSVEGLQEKLFFGSGTQLSVL.